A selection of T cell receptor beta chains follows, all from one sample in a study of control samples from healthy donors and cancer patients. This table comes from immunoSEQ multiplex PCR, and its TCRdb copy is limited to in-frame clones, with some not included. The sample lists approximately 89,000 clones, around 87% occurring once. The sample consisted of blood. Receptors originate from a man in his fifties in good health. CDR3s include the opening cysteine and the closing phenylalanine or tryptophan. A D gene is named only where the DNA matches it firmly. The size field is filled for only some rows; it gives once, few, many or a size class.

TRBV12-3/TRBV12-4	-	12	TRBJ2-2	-	CASSRTTGELFF	TGTGCCAGCAGCCGTACGACCGGGGAGCTGTTTTTT
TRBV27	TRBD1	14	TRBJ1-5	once	CASSLSTGFQPQHF	TGTGCCAGCAGTTTATCGACAGGGTTTCAGCCCCAGCATTTT
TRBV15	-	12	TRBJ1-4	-	CATSRDDEKLFF	TGTGCCACCAGCAGAGATGACGAAAAACTGTTTTTT
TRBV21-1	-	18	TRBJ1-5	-	CASSRWLGPEYSNQPQHF	TGTGCCAGCAGCAGGTGGTTGGGACCCGAATATAGCAATCAGCCCCAGCATTTT
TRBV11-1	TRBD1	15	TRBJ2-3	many	CASSSGQGSPDTQYF	TGTGCCAGCAGCTCCGGACAGGGCAGTCCAGATACGCAGTATTTT
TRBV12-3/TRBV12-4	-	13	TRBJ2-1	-	CASSYGAQGEQFF	TGTGCCAGCAGCTACGGGGCTCAGGGTGAGCAGTTCTTC
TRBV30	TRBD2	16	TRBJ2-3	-	CAWSSPSGRAWETQYF	TGTGCCTGGAGTTCCCCTAGCGGGAGGGCCTGGGAGACGCAGTATTTT
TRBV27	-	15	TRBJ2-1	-	CASRAGSPSYNEQFF	TGTGCCAGCAGGGCAGGCAGCCCCTCCTACAATGAGCAGTTCTTC
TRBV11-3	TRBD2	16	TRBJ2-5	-	CASSLEGSGPGETQYF	TGTGCCAGCAGCTTAGAGGGTAGCGGGCCCGGGGAGACCCAGTACTTC
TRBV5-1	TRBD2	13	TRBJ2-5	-	CASMGGGQETQYF	TGCGCCAGCATGGGGGGGGGCCAAGAGACCCAGTACTTC
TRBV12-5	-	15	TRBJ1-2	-	CASGLGQVDNYGYTF	TGTGCTAGTGGTTTGGGACAGGTCGATAACTATGGCTACACCTTC
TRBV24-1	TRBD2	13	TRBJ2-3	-	CATTTSGTDTQYF	TGTGCCACCACGACTAGCGGCACAGATACGCAGTATTTT
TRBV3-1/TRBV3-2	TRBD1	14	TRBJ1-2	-	CASSKGGGDYGYTF	TGTGCCAGCAGCAAAGGAGGGGGCGACTATGGCTACACCTTC
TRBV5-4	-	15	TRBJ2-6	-	CASSLGHSGANVLTF	TGTGCCAGCAGCCTGGGACACTCTGGGGCCAACGTCCTGACTTTC
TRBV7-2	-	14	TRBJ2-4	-	CASSSQRSTGLQYF	TGTGCCAGCAGCTCCCAGCGTTCTACGGGTCTCCAGTACTTC
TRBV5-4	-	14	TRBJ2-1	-	CASSLDTSYNEQFF	TGTGCCAGCAGCTTGGACACCTCCTACAATGAGCAGTTCTTC
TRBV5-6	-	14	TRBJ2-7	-	CASSRDTIDYEQYF	TGTGCCAGCAGTCGGGACACGATCGACTACGAGCAGTACTTC
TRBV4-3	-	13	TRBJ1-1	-	CASSQGALTEAFF	TGCGCCAGCAGCCAGGGGGCGCTCACTGAAGCTTTCTTT
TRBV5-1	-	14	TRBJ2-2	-	CASKDLTNSGELFF	TGCGCCAGCAAGGATCTGACGAACTCCGGGGAGCTGTTTTTT
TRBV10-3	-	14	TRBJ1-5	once	CAISESGGEQPQHF	TGTGCCATCAGTGAGTCAGGTGGGGAGCAGCCCCAGCATTTT
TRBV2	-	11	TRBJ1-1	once	CASQGFTEAFF	TGTGCCAGCCAGGGCTTCACTGAAGCTTTCTTT
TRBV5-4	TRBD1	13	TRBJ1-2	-	CASSSGGGYGYTF	TGTGCCAGCAGCTCAGGGGGCGGCTATGGCTACACCTTC
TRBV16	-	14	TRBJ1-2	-	CASSQNRGYGGYTF	TGTGCCAGCAGCCAGAACCGAGGGTATGGTGGCTACACCTTC
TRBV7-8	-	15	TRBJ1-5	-	CASSLWGQGNQPQHF	TGTGCCAGCAGCCTTTGGGGGCAAGGCAATCAGCCCCAGCATTTT
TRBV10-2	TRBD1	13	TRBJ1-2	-	CASRGQIASGYTF	TGCGCCAGCAGGGGACAGATTGCCAGTGGCTACACCTTC
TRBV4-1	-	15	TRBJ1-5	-	CASSPLGQPNQPQHF	TGCGCCAGCAGCCCCCTCGGACAGCCCAATCAGCCCCAGCATTTT
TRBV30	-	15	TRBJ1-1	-	CAWSKVGSRRTEAFF	TGTGCCTGGAGTAAGGTAGGGAGTAGGAGAACTGAAGCTTTCTTT
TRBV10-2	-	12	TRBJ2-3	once	CASSVSTDTQYF	TGCGCCAGCAGTGTTTCCACAGATACGCAGTATTTT
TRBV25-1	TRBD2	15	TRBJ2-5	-	CASSANLGGVETQYF	TGTGCCAGCAGTGCGAATCTGGGGGGGGTGGAGACCCAGTACTTC
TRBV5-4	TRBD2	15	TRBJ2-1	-	CASSLEAGESNEQFF	TGTGCCAGCAGCTTGGAAGCGGGAGAGTCTAATGAGCAGTTCTTC
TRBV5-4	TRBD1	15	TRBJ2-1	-	CASSQGQGVGYEQFF	TGTGCCAGCAGCCAGGGACAGGGGGTAGGATATGAGCAGTTCTTC
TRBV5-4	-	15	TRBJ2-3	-	CASSSGSPRADTQYF	TGTGCCAGCAGCTCGGGGTCGCCGCGGGCAGATACGCAGTATTTT
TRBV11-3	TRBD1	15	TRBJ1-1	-	CASSLGQGWGTEAFF	TGTGCCAGCAGCCTAGGACAGGGATGGGGCACTGAAGCTTTCTTT
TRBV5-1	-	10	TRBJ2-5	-	CASSQETQYF	TGCGCCAGCTCTCAAGAGACCCAGTACTTC
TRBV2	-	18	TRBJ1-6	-	CASSPARPGSSYNSPLHF	TGTGCCAGCAGCCCCGCGAGGCCAGGCAGCTCCTATAATTCACCCCTCCACTTT
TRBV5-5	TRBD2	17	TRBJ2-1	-	CASSLDGGDVSYNEQFF	TGTGCCAGCAGCTTAGATGGGGGGGACGTCTCCTACAATGAGCAGTTCTTC
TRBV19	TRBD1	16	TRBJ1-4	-	CASSIIPRGLGEKLFF	TGTGCCAGTAGTATAATCCCGAGGGGGCTTGGGGAAAAACTGTTTTTT
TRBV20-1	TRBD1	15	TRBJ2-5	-	CSASGDRGRGETQYF	TGCAGTGCTAGTGGGGACAGGGGACGGGGAGAGACCCAGTACTTC
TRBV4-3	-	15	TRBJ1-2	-	CASSHPKGRSDGYTF	TGCGCCAGCAGCCACCCTAAGGGCAGGTCGGATGGCTACACCTTC
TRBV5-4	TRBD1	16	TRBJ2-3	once	CASSLLGQGDSDTQYF	TGTGCCAGCAGCTTGCTAGGACAGGGTGATTCAGATACGCAGTATTTT
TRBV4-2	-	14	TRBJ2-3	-	CASSQEVRGDTQYF	TGTGCCAGCAGCCAAGAGGTCCGGGGAGATACGCAGTATTTT